The sequence of this T cell receptor beta chain was determined in a study of blood T cell repertoires in COVID-19 (dated by TCRdb to about 2020). Regarding the complete study: Collaborator samples came from the United States, Italy and Spain and covered acute and convalescent phases of COVID-19. The material from the prospective study consisted of cDNA or gDNA derived from T cells, B-cell-depleted T cells, or PBMCs. The dataset comprised deeply sampled blood TCRbeta repertoires from subjects exposed to, actively infected with, or recovered from COVID-19. A freely available public database, intended as a resource for researchers studying the immune response to SARS-CoV-2, is where the repertoires were released. The samples were drawn from the first 160 participants of the ongoing ImmuneRACE study and from under 1,500 subjects provided by 6 global collaborators. The sample metadata nearly always contained a de-identified subject ID, COVID-19 status, age in years and sex. Where available, HLA class I and class II types were taken from metadata supplied by the sample provider and were not determined by assay-based typing.

Study-level results and caveats: The amount of clinical and demographic metadata varied by source and participant and was provided uncurated.

Collaborating institutions collected whole blood in K2EDTA tubes following their own protocols. Collaborator samples were shipped for TCRbeta analysis as frozen whole blood, isolated PBMCs, or DNA extracted from either sample type. V ends up 4 bases short and J 6 bases short, with an unmatched junction base count of 7. The CDR3 sequence holds 15 residues, the cysteine and phenylalanine included. The DNA shown is the 45-base CDR3, in frame from base 1. From a lookup of the germline V gene, CDR1 and CDR2 are SGHDT and YYEEEE. About this clone: What this receptor recognizes is not known. No qualities accompany the bases; no much larger clone lies one base away.

TCRbeta CDR3 regions were amplified from genomic DNA by means of the immunoSEQ Assay, a bias-controlled multiplex PCR. The authors' analysis ran thus. The number of nucleated cells in each sample was estimated from the amplification of reference gene primers within the assay. Sequence reads were collapsed and filtered to measure the absolute abundance of every unique TCRbeta CDR3 rearrangement. For each sample, productive Simpson clonality was calculated as the square root of Simpson's diversity index over productive rearrangements. TCRdb obtained this table from immuneACCESS and retained in-frame rearrangements with V and J assigned. These tables miss some clones; where compared with another copy, unresolved V genes account for less than half of the shortfall, and the remainder is unexplained. Clonal size and the V and J genes are those of that table, whereas D and trimming came from the DNA. This sample lists fewer than 85,000 clones; under 80% were detected once. The ten largest clones add up to 2% to 3% of the sample.

The chain employs TRBV5-6 and TRBJ2-2; TRBD2 matches 9 bases in the middle. Sequenced: peripheral blood. This sequence was found in a human donor with acute or convalescent COVID-19. The donor label of this sample is uncertain. The nucleotides read TGTGCCAGCAGCGGTAGCGGGAGTAAGGCCGGGGAGCTGTTTTTT. Its translation is CASSGSGSKAGELFF.